The 17 T cell receptor beta chains presented below share a single source sample, sequenced in a study of identical twins. TCRdb called the 5' RACE reads again in MiXCR, with one record for every CDR3 protein. The sample lists a few hundred thousand distinct CDR3 sequences, about 8% occurring once. These data also formed part of another study, on yellow fever vaccine responses in identical twins.

Source material: memory (CD45RO+) T cells sorted from blood. These receptors were taken from a woman under 30 in good health.

This clonotype appeared a few times. The chain carries TRBV6-1 and TRBJ2-1; 10 bases are a match to TRBD2. CDR1 MNHNS and CDR2 SASEGT come from the germline V gene. The CDR3 covers 16 residues. Trimming cost V 5 bases and J 11 bases; bases outside gene matches: 15. CDR3 in amino acids: CASSPPGTSAIKKQFF. CDR3 DNA: TGTGCCAGCAGTCCCCCCGGGACTAGCGCCATTAAGAAGCAGTTCTTC.

The chain combines TRBV20-1 with TRBJ2-3; a possible D gene is TRBD1 (5 bases). CDR1 is DFQATT and CDR2 is SNEGSKA in the germline V gene (reference sequence). V was cut by 2 bases and J by 4 bases, with 10 bases left in between. This CDR3 contains 13 residues. The CDR3 region has the DNA TGCAGTGCTAGACAGGGTGGGCCAGATACGCAGTATTTT. It is translated as CSARQGGPDTQYF.

The rearrangement joins TRBV18 to TRBJ2-1, with D unresolved. Trimming removed 2 bases from V and 3 bases from J, with 5 bases in between. CDR1 and CDR2 (germline): KGHSH, LQKENI. This CDR3 contains 13 residues. The CDR3 region is CASSPISYNEQFF. For the CDR3, the DNA is TGTGCCAGCTCACCAATCAGCTACAATGAGCAGTTCTTC.

This chain links TRBV7-6 with TRBJ2-3, with 7 bases matching TRBD2. The CDR3 covers 16 residues. The V gene's germline CDR1 is SGHVS and CDR2 FNYEAQ. V shed 5 bases and J 0 bases; nucleotides not matched to a gene: 8. The CDR3 sequence is CASSSSPSGSTDTQYF. The CDR3 DNA reads as TGTGCCAGCAGCAGCAGTCCTAGCGGAAGCACAGATACGCAGTATTTT.

This clonotype showed up many times. The CDR3 DNA is TGCGCCAGCAGCCCCGACCAGAACACCGGGGAGCTGTTTTTT. It translates to CASSPDQNTGELFF. V usage is TRBV5-1 and J usage is TRBJ2-2; unclear D gene. The germline gives CDR1 SGHRS, CDR2 YFSETQ. CDR3 length equals 14 residues. V was clipped by 4 bases and J by 1 base, with 8 bases between them.

There are a few counts of this clonotype. The genes are TRBV7-3 and TRBJ2-2; 9 nucleotides match TRBD2. The CDR3 loop spans 17 amino acids. Germline CDR1 reads SGHTA; CDR2 reads FQGTGA. J gave up 3 bases and V 2 bases, and 7 bases lay outside the gene matches. CDR3 residues: CASSLWGGRAHTGELFF. CDR3 coding DNA: TGTGCCAGCAGCTTATGGGGCGGGAGGGCCCACACCGGGGAGCTGTTTTTT.

This clonotype was seen a handful of times. The chain uses TRBV2 and TRBJ2-2; D not resolved. V was trimmed by 4 bases and J by 2 bases, leaving 5 bases between them. The CDR3 is 13 amino acids. Germline V gene sequence: CDR1 SNHLY, CDR2 FYNNEI. CDR3 coding DNA: TGTGCCAGCAGTGTCAGTAACACCGGGGAGCTGTTTTTT. Its translation is CASSVSNTGELFF.

This clonotype has just a few counts. The CDR3 is CASSVEGSEQFF. The CDR3 DNA reads TGTGCCAGCAGTGTAGAAGGATCTGAGCAGTTCTTC. V gene TRBV25-1 combines with J gene TRBJ2-1; unclear D gene. This CDR3 region has 12 residues. Germline CDR1 and CDR2: MGHDK and SYGVNS. V was trimmed by 4 bases and J by 9 bases, leaving 10 bases between them.

This clonotype has more than one count but fewer than ten. The chain employs TRBV20-1 and TRBJ2-3, with D unresolved. CDR1 and CDR2 from the germline V gene are DFQATT and SNEGSKA (reference sequence). CDR3 length equals 18 residues. The V and J ends lost 5 bases and 0 bases respectively, with 24 bases between them. The CDR3 bases are TGCAGTGCTCACCACCTCCGCGGCCGAACAACTAGCACAGATACGCAGTATTTT. Its protein product is CSAHHLRGRTTSTDTQYF.

The rearrangement uses TRBV11-3 and TRBJ2-7, with D unresolved. The germline gives CDR1 SGHNT, CDR2 YENEEA. This CDR3 is 13 amino acids long. V shed 5 bases and J shed 2 bases, with 10 bases lying between them. The CDR3 region is CASSPLSAYEQYF. DNA for the CDR3: TGTGCCAGCAGCCCCCTAAGCGCCTACGAGCAGTACTTC.

This rearrangement joins TRBV5-5 to TRBJ2-3, with a possible D match to TRBD2 (6 bases). V lost 5 bases to trimming and J lost 0 bases, with 13 bases between them. Germline V gives CDR1 SGHKS, CDR2 YYEKEE (reference sequence). The CDR3 has 15 amino acids. CDR3 in amino acids: CASSNSGPSTDTQYF. DNA for the CDR3: TGTGCCAGCAGTAATAGCGGCCCTAGCACAGATACGCAGTATTTT. The variable domain in full, with the rest retrieved from reference TRBV5-5 and TRBJ2-3, is DAGVTQSPTHLIKTRGQQVTLRCSPISGHKSVSWYQQVLGQGPQFIFQYYEKEERGRGNFPDRFSARQFPNYSSELNVNALLLGDSALYLCASSNSGPSTDTQYFGPGTRLTVL.

This clonotype was observed a handful of times. This sequence joins TRBV7-6 and TRBJ1-6; D ambiguous. Per germline, CDR1 SGHVS and CDR2 FNYEAQ. V lost 0 bases to trimming and J lost 7 bases, with 16 bases between them. The CDR3 consists of 17 residues. Here the CDR3 reads CASSLAQSPRRNSPLHF. The CDR3 region has the DNA TGTGCCAGCAGCTTAGCGCAATCCCCCCGACGGAATTCACCCCTCCACTTT.

V usage is TRBV7-2 and J usage is TRBJ2-7; either TRBD1 or TRBD2 may fit D (5 bases each). CDR1 SGHTA and CDR2 FQGNSA come from the germline V gene. The length of the CDR3 is 15 residues. Between the trimmed V and J ends, which lost 1 base and 2 bases, there was a span of 12 bases. The CDR3 sequence: CASSLGSGTPYEQYF. The CDR3 nucleotides are TGTGCCAGCAGCTTAGGTTCAGGGACCCCCTACGAGCAGTACTTC. The variable domain in full, with the rest retrieved from reference TRBV7-2 and TRBJ2-7, is GAGVSQSPSNKVTEKGKDVELRCDPISGHTALYWYRQSLGQGLEFLIYFQGNSAPDKSGLPSDRFSAERTGGSVSTLTIQRTQQEDSAVYLCASSLGSGTPYEQYFGPGTRLTVT.

This clonotype has a handful of counts. The V gene is TRBV10-3, the J gene TRBJ2-2; 7 nucleotides match TRBD1. Germline trimming cut 11 bases from V and 1 base from J; bases unmatched to any gene: 7. CDR1 and CDR2 from the germline V gene are ENHRY and SYGVKD. The CDR3 runs to 14 residues. In nucleotides, the CDR3 is TGTGCCTCCTCAGACAGGGAGAACACCGGGGAGCTGTTTTTT. Protein sequence: CASSDRENTGELFF.

The genes are TRBV15 and TRBJ2-5, with D possibly being TRBD2 (6 bases). CDR3 size: 16 residues. Between the trimmed V and J ends, which lost 1 base and 5 bases, there was a span of 17 bases. CDR1 LNHNV and CDR2 YYDKDF come from the germline V gene (reference sequence). CDR3: CATSRGYGGGRETQYF. The CDR3 DNA reads TGTGCCACCAGCAGAGGGTACGGCGGAGGGAGGGAGACCCAGTACTTC.

This clonotype showed up many times. The chain uses TRBV4-1 and TRBJ2-1, with D unclear. V lost 3 bases and J lost 6, with 6 bases in between. CDR3 size: 12 residues. Germline-derived CDR1 and CDR2 are MGHRA and YSYEKL. Here the CDR3 reads CASSHPFNEQFF. The CDR3 DNA is TGCGCCAGCAGCCACCCGTTCAATGAGCAGTTCTTC.

This clonotype was counted at least ten times. V and J are TRBV20-1 and TRBJ1-1, with TRBD1 matching over 8 bases. The V segment lost 1 base and the J segment 0 bases; nucleotides outside the gene matches: 4. CDR1 and CDR2 (germline): DFQATT, SNEGSKA (reference sequence). The CDR3 length is 15 residues. CDR3 loop: CSARGWTGMNTEAFF. CDR3 nucleotide sequence: TGCAGTGCTAGAGGATGGACAGGGATGAACACTGAAGCTTTCTTT.